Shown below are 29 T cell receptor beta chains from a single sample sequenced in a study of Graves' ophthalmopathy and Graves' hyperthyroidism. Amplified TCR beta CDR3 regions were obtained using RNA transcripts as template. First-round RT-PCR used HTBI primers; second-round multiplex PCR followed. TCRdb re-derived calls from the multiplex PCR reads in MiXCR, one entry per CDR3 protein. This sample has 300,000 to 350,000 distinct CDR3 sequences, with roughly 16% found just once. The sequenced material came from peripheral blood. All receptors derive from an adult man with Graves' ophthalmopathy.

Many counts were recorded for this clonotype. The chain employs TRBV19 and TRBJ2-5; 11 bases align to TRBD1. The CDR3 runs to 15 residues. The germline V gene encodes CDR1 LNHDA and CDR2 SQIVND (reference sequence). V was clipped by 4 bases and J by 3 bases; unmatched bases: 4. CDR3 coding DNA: TGTGCCAGTAGTACTACGGGACAGGGGGAAGAGACCCAGTACTTC. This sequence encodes CASSTTGQGEETQYF.

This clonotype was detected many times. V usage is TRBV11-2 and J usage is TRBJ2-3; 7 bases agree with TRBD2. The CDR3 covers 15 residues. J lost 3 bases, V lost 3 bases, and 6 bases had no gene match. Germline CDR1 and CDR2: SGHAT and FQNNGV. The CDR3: CASSFDSRGTDTQYF. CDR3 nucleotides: TGTGCCAGCAGCTTCGATTCGCGGGGGACAGATACGCAGTATTTT.

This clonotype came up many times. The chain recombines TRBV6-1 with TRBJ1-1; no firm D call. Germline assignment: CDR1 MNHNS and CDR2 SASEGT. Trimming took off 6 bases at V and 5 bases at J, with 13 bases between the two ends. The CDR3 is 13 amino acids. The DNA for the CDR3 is TGTGCCAGCAGCCGGACTTCGGTAACTGAAGCTTTCTTT. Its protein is CASSRTSVTEAFF.

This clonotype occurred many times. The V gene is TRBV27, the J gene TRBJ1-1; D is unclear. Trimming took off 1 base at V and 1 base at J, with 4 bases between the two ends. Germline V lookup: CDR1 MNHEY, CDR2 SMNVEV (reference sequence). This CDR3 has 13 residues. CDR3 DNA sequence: TGTGCCAGCAGTTTATACGGGAACACTGAAGCTTTCTTT. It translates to CASSLYGNTEAFF.

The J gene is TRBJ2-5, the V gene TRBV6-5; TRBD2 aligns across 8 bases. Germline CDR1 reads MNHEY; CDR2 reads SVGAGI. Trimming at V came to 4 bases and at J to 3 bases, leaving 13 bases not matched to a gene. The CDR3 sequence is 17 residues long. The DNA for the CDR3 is TGTGCCAGCAGTTCCGCAGAGTTACTAGCGGAAAAAGAGACCCAGTACTTC. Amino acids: CASSSAELLAEKETQYF.

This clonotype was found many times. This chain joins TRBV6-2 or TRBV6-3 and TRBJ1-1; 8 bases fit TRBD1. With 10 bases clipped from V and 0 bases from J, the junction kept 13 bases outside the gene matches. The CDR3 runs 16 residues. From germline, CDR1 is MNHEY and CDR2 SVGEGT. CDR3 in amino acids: CANREGQGAMNTEAFF. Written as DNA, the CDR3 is TGTGCCAACAGAGAGGGGCAGGGGGCAATGAACACTGAAGCTTTCTTT.

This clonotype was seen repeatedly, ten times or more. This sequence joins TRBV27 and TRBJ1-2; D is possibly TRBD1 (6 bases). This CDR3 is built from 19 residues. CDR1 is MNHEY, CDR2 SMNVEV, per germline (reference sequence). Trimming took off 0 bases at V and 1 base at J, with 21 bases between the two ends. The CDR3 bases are TGTGCCAGCAGTTTATCCGGGTTTAAGGGGGACTCATTTAACTATGGCTACACCTTC. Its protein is CASSLSGFKGDSFNYGYTF.

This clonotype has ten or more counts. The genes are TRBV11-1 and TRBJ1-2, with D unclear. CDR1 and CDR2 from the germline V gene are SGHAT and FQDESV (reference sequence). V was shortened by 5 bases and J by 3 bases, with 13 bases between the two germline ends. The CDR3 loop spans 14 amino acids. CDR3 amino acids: CASSRDRVDYGYTF. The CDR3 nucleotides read TGTGCCAGCAGCCGAGATCGGGTGGACTATGGCTACACCTTC.

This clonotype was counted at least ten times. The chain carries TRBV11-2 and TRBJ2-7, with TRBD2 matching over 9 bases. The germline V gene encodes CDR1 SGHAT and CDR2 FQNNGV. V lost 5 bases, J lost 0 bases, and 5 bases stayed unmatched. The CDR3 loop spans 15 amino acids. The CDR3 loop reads CASSVDSGSSYEQYF. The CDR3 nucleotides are TGTGCCAGCAGCGTCGATAGCGGGAGCTCCTACGAGCAGTACTTC.

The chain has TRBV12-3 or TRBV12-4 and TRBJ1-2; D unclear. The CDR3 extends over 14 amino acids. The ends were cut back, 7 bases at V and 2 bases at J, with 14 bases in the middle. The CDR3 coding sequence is TGTGCCAGCACCAGGACCGGGGAGAACTATGGCTACACCTTC. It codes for CASTRTGENYGYTF.

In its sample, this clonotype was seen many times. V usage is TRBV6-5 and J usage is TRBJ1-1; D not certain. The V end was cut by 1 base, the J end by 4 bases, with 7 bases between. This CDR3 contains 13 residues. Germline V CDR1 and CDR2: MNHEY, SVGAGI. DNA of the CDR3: TGTGCCAGCAGTTACTTCCCAGCCACTGAAGCTTTCTTT. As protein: CASSYFPATEAFF.

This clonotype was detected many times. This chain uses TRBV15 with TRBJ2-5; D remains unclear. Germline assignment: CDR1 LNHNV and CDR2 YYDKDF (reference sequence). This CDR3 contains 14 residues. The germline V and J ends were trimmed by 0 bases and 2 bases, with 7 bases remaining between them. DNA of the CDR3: TGTGCCACCAGCAGAGATGCCGAGCAAGAGACCCAGTACTTC. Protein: CATSRDAEQETQYF.

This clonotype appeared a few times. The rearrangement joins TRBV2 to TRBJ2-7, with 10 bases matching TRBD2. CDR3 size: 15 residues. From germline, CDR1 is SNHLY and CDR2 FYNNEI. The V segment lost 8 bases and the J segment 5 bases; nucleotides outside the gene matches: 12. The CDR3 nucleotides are TGTGCCAGCCGCCACTTTGGGCTAGCGGGAGACGAGCAGTACTTC. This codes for CASRHFGLAGDEQYF.

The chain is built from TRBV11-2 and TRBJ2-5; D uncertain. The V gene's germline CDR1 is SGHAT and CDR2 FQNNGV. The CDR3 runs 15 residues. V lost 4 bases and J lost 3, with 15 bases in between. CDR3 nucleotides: TGTGCCAGCAGCTCGACCGGACGAGCAAAAGAGACCCAGTACTTC. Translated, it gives CASSSTGRAKETQYF.

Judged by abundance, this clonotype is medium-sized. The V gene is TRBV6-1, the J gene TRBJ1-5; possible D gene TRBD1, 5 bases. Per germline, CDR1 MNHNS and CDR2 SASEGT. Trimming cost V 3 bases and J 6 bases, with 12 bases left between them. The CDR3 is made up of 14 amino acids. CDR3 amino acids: CASSERSGTQPQHF. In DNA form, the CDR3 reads TGTGCCAGCAGTGAGAGGTCAGGGACTCAGCCCCAGCATTTT.

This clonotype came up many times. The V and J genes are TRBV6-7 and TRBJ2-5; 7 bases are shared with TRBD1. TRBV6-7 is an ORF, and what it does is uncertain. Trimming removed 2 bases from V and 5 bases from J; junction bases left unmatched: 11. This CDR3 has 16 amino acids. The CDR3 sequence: CASSYHGRGLWETQYF. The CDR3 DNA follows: TGTGCCAGCAGTTACCATGGTAGGGGGCTGTGGGAGACCCAGTACTTC.

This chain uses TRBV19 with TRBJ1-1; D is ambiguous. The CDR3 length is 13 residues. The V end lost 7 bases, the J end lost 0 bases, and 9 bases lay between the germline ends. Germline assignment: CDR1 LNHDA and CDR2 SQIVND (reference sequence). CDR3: CASIGSMNTEAFF. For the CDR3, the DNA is TGTGCCAGTATTGGGAGTATGAACACTGAAGCTTTCTTT.

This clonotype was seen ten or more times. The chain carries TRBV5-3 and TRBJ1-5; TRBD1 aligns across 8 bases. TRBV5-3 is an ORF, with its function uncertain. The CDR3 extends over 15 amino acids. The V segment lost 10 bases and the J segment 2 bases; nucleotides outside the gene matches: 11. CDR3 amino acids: CAARIQGEGNQPQHF. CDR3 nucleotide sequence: TGTGCCGCAAGAATACAGGGGGAGGGCAATCAGCCCCAGCATTTT.

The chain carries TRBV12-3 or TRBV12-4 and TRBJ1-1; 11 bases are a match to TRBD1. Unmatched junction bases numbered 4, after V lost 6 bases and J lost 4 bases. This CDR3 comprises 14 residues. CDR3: CASRWTGGVTEAFF. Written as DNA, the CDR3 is TGTGCCAGCAGGTGGACAGGGGGCGTCACTGAAGCTTTCTTT.

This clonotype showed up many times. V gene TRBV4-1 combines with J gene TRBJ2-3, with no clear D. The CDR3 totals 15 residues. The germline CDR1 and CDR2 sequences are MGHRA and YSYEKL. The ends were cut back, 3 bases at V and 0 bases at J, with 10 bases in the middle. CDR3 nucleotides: TGCGCCAGCAGCCAGTCGGCTCGGAGCACAGATACGCAGTATTTT. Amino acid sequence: CASSQSARSTDTQYF.

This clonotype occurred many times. CDR3 sequence reads: CSVSRTGRGYGYTF. CDR3 DNA sequence: TGCAGTGTTAGCAGGACAGGGCGTGGGTATGGCTACACCTTC. The V gene is TRBV20-1, the J gene TRBJ1-2; 8 bases align to TRBD1. CDR3 length: 14 residues. Trimming took 7 bases from V and 5 from J; bases not matched to a gene: 12. Germline V CDR1 and CDR2: DFQATT, SNEGSKA (reference sequence).

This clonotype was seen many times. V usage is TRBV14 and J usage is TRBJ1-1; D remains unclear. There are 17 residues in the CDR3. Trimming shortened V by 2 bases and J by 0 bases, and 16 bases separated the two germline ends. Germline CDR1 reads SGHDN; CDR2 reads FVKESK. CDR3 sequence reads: CASSQFFGITLNTEAFF. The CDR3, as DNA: TGTGCCAGCAGCCAATTCTTCGGAATAACCCTGAACACTGAAGCTTTCTTT.

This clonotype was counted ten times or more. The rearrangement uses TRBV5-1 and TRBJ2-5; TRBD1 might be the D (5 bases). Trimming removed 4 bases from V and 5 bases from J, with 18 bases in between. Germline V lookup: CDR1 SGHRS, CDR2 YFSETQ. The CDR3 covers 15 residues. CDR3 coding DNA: TGCGCCAGCAGCCGAAATGGGGCTCGGGTGGAGACCCAGTACTTC. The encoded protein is CASSRNGARVETQYF.

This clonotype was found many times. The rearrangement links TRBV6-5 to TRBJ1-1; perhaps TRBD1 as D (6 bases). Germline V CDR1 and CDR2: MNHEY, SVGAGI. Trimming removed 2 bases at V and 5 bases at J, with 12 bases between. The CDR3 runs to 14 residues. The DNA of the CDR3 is TGTGCCAGCAGTTACACGGGGGGCTTTACTGAAGCTTTCTTT. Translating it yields CASSYTGGFTEAFF.

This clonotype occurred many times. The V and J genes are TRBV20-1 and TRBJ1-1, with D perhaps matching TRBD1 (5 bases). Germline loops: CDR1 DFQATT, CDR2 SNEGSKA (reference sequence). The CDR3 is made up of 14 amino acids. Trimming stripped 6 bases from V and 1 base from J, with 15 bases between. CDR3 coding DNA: TGCAGTGCCGAGGGGAGAAATAAGAACACTGAAGCTTTCTTT. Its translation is CSAEGRNKNTEAFF.

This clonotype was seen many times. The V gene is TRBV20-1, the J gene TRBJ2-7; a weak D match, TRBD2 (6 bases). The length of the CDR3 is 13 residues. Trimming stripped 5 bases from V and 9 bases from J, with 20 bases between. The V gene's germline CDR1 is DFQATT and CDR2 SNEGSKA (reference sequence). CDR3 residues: CSAPLLGSGVQYF. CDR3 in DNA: TGCAGTGCTCCCTTGTTGGGTAGCGGAGTGCAGTACTTC.

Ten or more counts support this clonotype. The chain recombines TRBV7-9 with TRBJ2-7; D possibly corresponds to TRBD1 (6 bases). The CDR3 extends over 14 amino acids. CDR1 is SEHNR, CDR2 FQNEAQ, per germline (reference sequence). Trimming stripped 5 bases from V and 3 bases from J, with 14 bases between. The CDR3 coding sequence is TGTGCCAGCAGCATACAGGGACCTAACTACGAGCAGTACTTC. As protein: CASSIQGPNYEQYF.

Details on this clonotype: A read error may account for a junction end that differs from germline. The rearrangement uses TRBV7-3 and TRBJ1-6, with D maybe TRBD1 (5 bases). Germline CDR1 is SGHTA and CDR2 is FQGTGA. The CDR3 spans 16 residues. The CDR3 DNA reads TGTGCCAGCAGCTTACTGGGCGGAAGGGGAAATTCACCCTTCCACTTT. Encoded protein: CASSLLGGRGNSPFHF.

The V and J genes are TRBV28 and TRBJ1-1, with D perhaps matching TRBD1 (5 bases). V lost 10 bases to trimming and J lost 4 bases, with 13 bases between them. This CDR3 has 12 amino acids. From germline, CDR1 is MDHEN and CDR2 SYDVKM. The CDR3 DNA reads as TGTGCCACCCAGGGTATAGGCACTGAAGCTTTCTTT. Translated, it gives CATQGIGTEAFF. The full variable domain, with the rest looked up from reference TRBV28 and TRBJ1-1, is DVKVTQSSRYLVKRTGEKVFLECVQDMDHENMFWYRQDPGLGLRLIYFSYDVKMKEKGDIPEGYSVSREKKERFSLILESASTNQTSMYLCATQGIGTEAFFGQGTRLTVV.